These 23 T cell receptor beta chains share one sample of origin, sequenced in a study of blood T cell repertoires in COVID-19. Assay: immunoSEQ multiplex PCR; the TCRdb copy retains only in-frame clones and omits some. The sample shows 150,000 to 200,000 clones, roughly 82% of them seen only once. Sequencing was performed on peripheral blood. The receptor source for this set is a woman between 70 and 85 years old with acute or convalescent COVID-19.

The chain links TRBV27 to TRBJ1-6; maybe TRBD1 (6 bases). The CDR3 totals 17 residues. V dropped 1 base and J dropped 5 bases, with 15 bases sitting between them. Germline V lookup: CDR1 MNHEY, CDR2 SMNVEV (reference sequence). The CDR3 DNA follows: TGTGCCAGCAGTTTATATGGGGCGGCAGGGGATAATTCACCCCTCCACTTT. Protein: CASSLYGAAGDNSPLHF.

This chain uses TRBV19 with TRBJ2-5, with 10 bases identical to TRBD1. Losses at the gene ends were 3 bases for V and 5 bases for J; bases not matched to a gene: 3. CDR1 is LNHDA and CDR2 is SQIVND in the germline V gene (reference sequence). This CDR3 spans 14 amino acids. The CDR3 reads CASSMGQGLETQYF. DNA of the CDR3: TGTGCCAGTAGTATGGGACAGGGGCTCGAGACCCAGTACTTC.

This chain links TRBV6-6 with TRBJ2-5; D possibly corresponds to TRBD1 (6 bases). CDR1 and CDR2 from the germline V gene are MNHNY and SVGAGI (reference sequence). The CDR3 spans 13 residues. With 3 bases removed from V and 2 bases from J, the gap between germline ends came to 7 bases. CDR3 DNA sequence: TGTGCCAGCAGTTATGACAGGCAAGAGACCCAGTACTTC. The encoded protein is CASSYDRQETQYF.

The rearrangement uses TRBV2 and TRBJ1-3; perhaps TRBD1 as D (5 bases). With 6 bases removed from V and 0 bases from J, the gap between germline ends came to 12 bases. There are 15 residues in the CDR3. CDR1 and CDR2 (germline): SNHLY, FYNNEI. DNA of the CDR3: TGTGCCAGCAGCCTAGGGGCCCCCTCTGGAAACACCATATATTTT. Translation gives CASSLGAPSGNTIYF.

The rearrangement uses TRBV2 and TRBJ1-6; D call uncertain. The CDR3 is made up of 14 amino acids. The germline V gene has CDR1 SNHLY and CDR2 FYNNEI. Trimming shortened V by 3 bases and J by 8 bases, and 11 bases separated the two germline ends. The CDR3 sequence: CASSETWRDSPLHF. The CDR3 DNA is TGTGCCAGCAGTGAGACTTGGAGGGATTCACCCCTCCACTTT.

V gene TRBV10-2 combines with J gene TRBJ2-3, with 10 bases fitting TRBD2. The V gene's germline CDR1 is WSHSY and CDR2 SAAADI. With V trimmed by 6 bases and J by 3 bases, 15 bases remained unmatched. The CDR3 is 18 amino acids. The CDR3 loop reads CASRTQGVAGGPTDTQYF. The CDR3 region has the DNA TGCGCCAGCAGGACCCAGGGGGTAGCGGGAGGCCCTACAGATACGCAGTATTTT.

This clone appeared a single time. This sequence joins TRBV9 and TRBJ2-5; 8 bases are shared with TRBD1. The trim removed 0 bases at V and 5 bases at J, leaving 6 bases unmatched. The CDR3 runs 15 residues. Germline loops: CDR1 SGDLS, CDR2 YYNGEE. CDR3 sequence: CASSVDPGGLETQYF. CDR3 in DNA: TGTGCCAGCAGCGTAGACCCAGGGGGCCTGGAGACCCAGTACTTC.

The chain combines TRBV5-6 with TRBJ2-7; 7 positions match TRBD1. V was pared by 4 bases and J by 2 bases, with 3 bases of the junction left unmatched. CDR1 and CDR2 from the germline V gene are SGHDT and YYEEEE. The CDR3 totals 13 residues. CDR3 in DNA: TGTGCCAGCAGCAGGGGGCGAACCTACGAGCAGTACTTC. This sequence encodes CASSRGRTYEQYF.

A few counts support this clone. The chain links TRBV28 to TRBJ2-1; 9 bases are shared with TRBD2. Germline V CDR1 and CDR2: MDHEN, SYDVKM. The ends lost 2 bases at V and 3 bases at J; junction bases unmatched: 5. The CDR3 sequence is 16 residues long. The CDR3: CASSLEGSGGYNEQFF. The DNA of the CDR3 is TGTGCCAGCAGTTTAGAAGGTAGCGGGGGCTACAATGAGCAGTTCTTC.

J is TRBJ2-2 and V is TRBV9, with 8 bases that match TRBD2. The CDR3 extends over 16 amino acids. J lost 7 bases, V lost 0 bases, and 8 bases had no gene match. Germline-derived CDR1 and CDR2 are SGDLS and YYNGEE. In DNA form, the CDR3 reads TGTGCCAGCAGCGTAGAGACCCCTGCGGGAGGCGGGGAGCTGTTTTTT. Translating gives CASSVETPAGGGELFF.

This chain links TRBV5-6 with TRBJ2-4; 10 bases align to TRBD2. Germline V lookup: CDR1 SGHDT, CDR2 YYEEEE. V lost 1 base and J lost 6; bases outside the gene matches: 4. CDR3 length equals 15 residues. The CDR3 is CASSLLGLAANIQYF. CDR3 sequence (DNA): TGTGCCAGCAGCTTGCTTGGACTAGCGGCAAACATTCAGTACTTC.

The chain recombines TRBV5-1 with TRBJ1-2, with TRBD1 matching over 8 bases. Germline V gives CDR1 SGHRS, CDR2 YFSETQ. The CDR3 extends over 15 amino acids. V lost 2 bases and J lost 4; bases outside the gene matches: 7. DNA of the CDR3: TGCGCCAGCAGCTTACAGGGGGGGAGCAGCTATGGCTACACCTTC. Its protein is CASSLQGGSSYGYTF.

The chain uses TRBV11-2 and TRBJ2-3; TRBD2 aligns across 9 bases. The CDR3 length is 16 residues. Germline assignment: CDR1 SGHAT and CDR2 FQNNGV. The V gene end was trimmed by 5 bases and the J gene end by 7 bases; junction bases not matched to a gene: 13. CDR3 DNA: TGTGCCAGCAGCCCCGTTTCGCGGGGGGGCCCAAATACGCAGTATTTT. It translates to CASSPVSRGGPNTQYF.

In its sample, this clone was seen a few times. The J gene is TRBJ2-7, the V gene TRBV7-6; 8 bases align to TRBD1. Germline V gene data show CDR1 as SGHVS and CDR2 as FNYEAQ. This CDR3 has 15 residues. Trimming took 4 bases from V and 1 from J; bases not matched to a gene: 6. CDR3 nucleotides: TGTGCCAGCAGCTCGAGTCAGGGGGCTTCCTACGAGCAGTACTTC. Protein product: CASSSSQGASYEQYF.

The chain recombines TRBV6-5 with TRBJ2-1; D is ambiguous. The CDR3 totals 12 residues. Between the trimmed V and J ends, which lost 1 base and 9 bases, there was a span of 7 bases. Germline-derived CDR1 and CDR2 are MNHEY and SVGAGI. CDR3 in amino acids: CASSYWSGEQFF. The CDR3 DNA sequence: TGTGCCAGCAGTTACTGGTCGGGTGAGCAGTTCTTC.

The gene calls are TRBV6-1 and TRBJ1-1; D is unresolved. CDR1 is MNHNS and CDR2 is SASEGT in the germline V gene. V lost 0 bases and J lost 10, with 12 bases in between. This CDR3 comprises 13 residues. The DNA for the CDR3 is TGTGCCAGCAGTGAAGCGGAGCGCGGAGGAGCTTTCTTT. Encoded protein: CASSEAERGGAFF.

This chain uses TRBV5-1 with TRBJ2-1; 12 bases match TRBD2. CDR3 length equals 18 residues. Germline lookup yields CDR1 SGHRS and CDR2 YFSETQ. J was trimmed by 1 base and V by 0 bases; bases with no gene match: 5. The CDR3 DNA follows: TGCGCCAGCAGCTTGGGTGTAACTAGCGGGGGGTCCTACAATGAGCAGTTCTTC. The encoded protein is CASSLGVTSGGSYNEQFF.

V and J are TRBV6-5 and TRBJ2-1; D possibly corresponds to TRBD2 (6 bases). CDR3 length: 14 residues. Trimming took 2 bases from V and 5 from J, leaving 10 bases between them. The V gene's germline CDR1 is MNHEY and CDR2 SVGAGI. CDR3 protein: CASSYVAADNEQFF. The CDR3 coding sequence is TGTGCCAGCAGTTACGTAGCGGCGGACAATGAGCAGTTCTTC.

This clone was seen a few times. J is TRBJ2-7 and V is TRBV30; 8 bases align to TRBD1. The germline V gene has CDR1 GTSNPN and CDR2 SVGIG (reference sequence). With V trimmed by 4 bases and J by 6 bases, 5 bases remained unmatched. This CDR3 contains 12 residues. The CDR3 reads CAWKGTGTEQYF. DNA for the CDR3: TGTGCCTGGAAAGGGACAGGCACCGAGCAGTACTTC.

The chain couples TRBV3-1 (or the pseudogene TRBV3-2) to TRBJ2-2; the D gene is possibly TRBD2 (5 bases). This CDR3 is 17 amino acids long. Trimming removed 3 bases at V and 9 bases at J, with 23 bases between. CDR1 and CDR2 from the germline V gene are LGHDT and YNNKEL (reference sequence). CDR3 amino acids: CASSQFTWGLLGRELFF. The CDR3 nucleotides read TGTGCCAGCAGCCAGTTCACCTGGGGTCTACTAGGCAGGGAGCTGTTTTTT.

The gene calls are TRBV5-5 and TRBJ2-2, with D unresolved. This CDR3 region has 15 residues. Germline V gives CDR1 SGHKS, CDR2 YYEKEE (reference sequence). Trimming left V 0 bases short and J 1 base short, with 7 bases between. CDR3 DNA: TGTGCCAGCAGCTTGGTACAAATGAACACCGGGGAGCTGTTTTTT. Translated, it gives CASSLVQMNTGELFF.

The V and J genes are TRBV19 and TRBJ2-7; TRBD1 matches 9 bases. V lost 3 bases, J lost 3 bases, and 6 bases stayed unmatched. Per the germline V gene, CDR1 is LNHDA and CDR2 is SQIVND (reference sequence). The CDR3 is made up of 15 amino acids. The CDR3 here is CASSIRTGQGYEQYF. The CDR3 region has the DNA TGTGCCAGTAGTATCAGGACGGGACAGGGCTACGAGCAGTACTTC.

The chain links TRBV5-1 to TRBJ1-2; tentatively, D is TRBD1 (6 bases). V gave up 4 bases and J gave up 6 bases, with 16 bases separating them. CDR3 length: 14 amino acids. CDR1 SGHRS and CDR2 YFSETQ come from the germline V gene. The CDR3 spells CASSPDGQINGYTF. CDR3 sequence (DNA): TGCGCCAGCAGCCCGGACGGACAGATAAATGGCTACACCTTC.